Presented here are 11 T cell receptor beta chains from one specimen sequenced in a study of T cell repertoires in cytomegalovirus infection (dated by TCRdb to the late 2010s). Per the publication, the treatment or condition label means: in vitro stimulation with specific CMV peptide epitopes to enrich CMV-specific T cells. No cognate antigen is known for these TCRs. Sequencing was carried out with an Illumina HiSeq 1500. TCRdb passed the public sequencing reads through fastp at Q25 and MiXCR, retaining productive beta sequences. Rows with one shared CDR3 protein collapse into an entry with the most common genes and DNA. The sample table records a few hundred thousand distinct CDR3 sequences; roughly 42% of these occur just once. In total, the top ten clones hold approximately 40% of the sample. This specimen consisted of cultured PBMCs, obtained from culture after CMV antigen stimulation. Receptors were obtained from a human donor in good health (CMV status not recorded). Some clones in this sample may be carry-over from other donors' samples.

J is TRBJ1-1 and V is TRBV29-1; D is uncertain. Germline V gene lookup returns CDR1 SQVTM and CDR2 ANQGSEA. V was shortened by 7 bases and J by 2 bases, with 14 bases between the two germline ends. This CDR3 contains 13 residues. The CDR3 loop is CSANGQYNTEAFF. The CDR3 nucleotides read TGCAGCGCTAACGGGCAGTACAACACTGAAGCTTTCTTT.

This clonotype is a singleton in its sample. The V call is TRBV2, the J call TRBJ2-3; no clear D gene. This CDR3 has 14 residues. CDR1 and CDR2 from the germline V gene are SNHLY and FYNNEI. Trimming pared 0 bases from V and 2 bases from J, leaving 6 bases between. The CDR3 loop is CASSEAHSTDTQYF. CDR3 in DNA: TGTGCCAGCAGTGAAGCGCACTCCACAGATACGCAGTATTTT.

This clonotype was picked up a small number of times. The gene calls are TRBV7-6 and TRBJ2-3; D not resolved. CDR3 size: 15 residues. Trimming left V 5 bases short and J 7 bases short, with 19 bases between. The germline V gene has CDR1 SGHVS and CDR2 FNYEAQ. CDR3 sequence reads: CASSDPYGRSNTQYF. Written as DNA, the CDR3 is TGTGCCAGCAGCGACCCATACGGGCGATCGAATACGCAGTATTTT.

The J gene is TRBJ1-2, the V gene TRBV2; possibly TRBD1 for D (5 bases). This CDR3 has 13 residues. The germline CDR1 and CDR2 sequences are SNHLY and FYNNEI. The V gene lost 11 bases and the J gene lost 5 bases, with 18 bases spanning the gap. The CDR3 loop is CADRTPREYGYTF. CDR3 bases: TGTGCCGACAGAACCCCTAGGGAGTATGGCTACACCTTC.

V gene TRBV7-2 combines with J gene TRBJ2-5; 7 nucleotides match TRBD2. The CDR3 is made up of 13 amino acids. The V gene's germline CDR1 is SGHTA and CDR2 FQGNSA. With 7 bases clipped from V and 4 bases from J, the junction kept 6 bases outside the gene matches. The CDR3 sequence is CASNSGGGETQYF. As DNA, the CDR3 is TGTGCCAGCAACTCGGGGGGTGGAGAGACCCAGTACTTC.

The chain uses TRBV6-6 and TRBJ2-2; 7 nucleotides align to TRBD1. V lost 9 bases and J lost 0; bases outside the gene matches: 13. Germline V CDR1 and CDR2: MNHNY, SVGAGI (reference sequence). This CDR3 is built from 17 residues. CDR3: CARPGQHFLPNTGELFF. The CDR3 bases are TGTGCCAGGCCGGGACAGCACTTCCTCCCGAACACCGGGGAGCTGTTTTTT.

The gene calls are TRBV4-3 and TRBJ1-6, with 9 bases lining up with TRBD1. The germline gives CDR1 LGHNA, CDR2 YSLEER. V gave up 3 bases and J gave up 7 bases; unmatched junction bases: 7. This CDR3 spans 16 amino acids. The CDR3 loop is CASSQNRDRANSPLHF. DNA of the CDR3: TGCGCCAGCAGCCAGAACCGGGACAGGGCCAATTCACCCCTCCACTTT.

The V gene is TRBV29-1, the J gene TRBJ2-1; either TRBD1 or TRBD2 may supply D (5 bases each). Germline CDR1 is SQVTM and CDR2 is ANQGSEA. V was trimmed by 8 bases and J by 2 bases, leaving 16 bases between them. The CDR3 is 14 residues long. The CDR3 region is CSLSGRGTYNEQFF. CDR3 DNA: TGCAGCCTATCAGGGAGAGGAACCTACAATGAGCAGTTCTTC.

This clonotype was picked up a small number of times. The junction departs from the called germline gene at one end, perhaps through a read error. This chain uses TRBV6-1 with TRBJ1-6; no clear D gene. Germline V gene lookup returns CDR1 MNHNS and CDR2 SASEGT. This CDR3 is 15 amino acids long. DNA for the CDR3: TGTGCCAGCAGCGAAGTCCTAGGGTATAATTCACCCCTCCACTTT. Translation gives CASSEVLGYNSPLHF.

This clonotype was seen more than once but under ten times. The genes are TRBV7-2 and TRBJ2-1, with 8 bases identical to TRBD2. The CDR3 is 18 amino acids. The V gene end was trimmed by 6 bases and the J gene end by 1 base; junction bases not matched to a gene: 14. From germline, CDR1 is SGHTA and CDR2 FQGNSA. CDR3 nucleotides: TGTGCCAGCAGTCCACGGGAGGGCGGGACCGGGTCCTACAATGAGCAGTTCTTC. Its protein product is CASSPREGGTGSYNEQFF.

The V gene is TRBV5-6, the J gene TRBJ1-1; 9 nucleotides line up with TRBD1. Unmatched junction bases numbered 7, after V lost 4 bases and J lost 0 bases. The CDR3 loop spans 16 amino acids. Germline CDR1 and CDR2: SGHDT and YYEEEE. CDR3 sequence (DNA): TGTGCCAGCAGCATAGGGACAGGGAGAATGAACACTGAAGCTTTCTTT. Protein product: CASSIGTGRMNTEAFF.